A selection of T cell receptor beta chains follows, all from one sample in a study of shared clonotypes between healthy human individuals. Measured with immunoSEQ multiplex PCR; TCRdb has only the in-frame clones, and not every one. The sample has over a million clones; 70% to 80% are singletons. Sequenced input: memory CD4+ T cells from PBMCs. These receptors all stem from a man younger than 35 in good health. Some clones in this sample may be carry-over from other donors' samples. Both conserved end residues are part of each CDR3. D genes are given only for firm matches. Some rows have no size entry. The others give once, few or many, or a class for an expanded clone.

v_call,clone_size,j_call,d_call,cdr3_nt,cdr3_aa
TRBV5-6,NA,TRBJ2-1,NA,TGTGCCAGCAGCTTGCATCCTGATGGGAATGAGCAGTTCTTC,CASSLHPDGNEQFF
TRBV4-3,many,TRBJ2-1,NA,TGCGCCAGCAGCCAAGATCCAAGGGGGGTCAGCTCCTACAATGAGCAGTTCTTC,CASSQDPRGVSSYNEQFF
TRBV7-9,NA,TRBJ1-2,NA,TGTGCCAGCAGCTTCTCCCTAGCCCGTAACTATGGCTACACCTTC,CASSFSLARNYGYTF
TRBV2,once,TRBJ1-5,NA,TGTGCCAGCAGTGAAGCGTATCAGTCCCAGCATTTT,CASSEAYQSQHF
TRBV7-2,once,TRBJ2-5,TRBD2,TGTGCCAGCAGCTCCTCAGGACTAGGAGAGACCCAGTACTTC,CASSSSGLGETQYF
TRBV23-1,few,TRBJ2-7,NA,TGCGCCAGCAGTCGCCGGGGGCCACCCTACGAGCAGTACTTC,CASSRRGPPYEQYF
TRBV6-5,NA,TRBJ2-1,TRBD2,TGTGCCAGCAGTTCCCTGACTAGCGGGAGTAACAATGAGCAGTTCTTC,CASSSLTSGSNNEQFF
TRBV9,few,TRBJ2-1,NA,TGTGCCAGCGACAACCCAGGCTTGTACAATGAGCAGTTCTTC,CASDNPGLYNEQFF
TRBV5-1,NA,TRBJ2-1,NA,TGCGCCAGCAGCTTGGCCGAGTACCGCTACAACAATGAGCAGTTCTTC,CASSLAEYRYNNEQFF
TRBV9,NA,TRBJ2-3,NA,TGTGCCAGCAGCGCCGGGGAGGGGGGCACGCAGTATTTT,CASSAGEGGTQYF
TRBV28,NA,TRBJ1-5,NA,TGTGCCAGCAGCTCTTTCGGACATCAGCCCCAGCATTTT,CASSSFGHQPQHF
TRBV15,NA,TRBJ1-3,NA,TGTGCCACCAGCAGAGATCACGGAGGCACTGGAAACACCATATATTTT,CATSRDHGGTGNTIYF
TRBV13,many,TRBJ2-7,NA,TGTGCCAGCAGCTTACGTCGGTCCTACGAGCAGTACTTC,CASSLRRSYEQYF
TRBV7-2,NA,TRBJ2-2,TRBD2,TGTGCCAGCAGCTTAGTTGGTCCAGCGGGAGGGAACACCGGGGAGCTGTTTTTT,CASSLVGPAGGNTGELFF
TRBV11-2,NA,TRBJ2-2,NA,TGTGCCAGCAGCTTAGACAGACCCACCGGGGAGCTGTTTTTT,CASSLDRPTGELFF
TRBV5-1,many,TRBJ2-1,NA,TGCGCCAGCAGCGCCGTCGGGGAGAGCGGGAATGAGCAGTTCTTC,CASSAVGESGNEQFF
TRBV5-5,NA,TRBJ1-4,NA,TGTGCCAGCAGCTCCGACAGATATAATGAAAAACTGTTTTTT,CASSSDRYNEKLFF
TRBV28,NA,TRBJ2-4,TRBD2,TGTGCCAGCAGTTTAATTCAGGGTGGGAGGGACATTCAGTACTTC,CASSLIQGGRDIQYF
TRBV10-1,NA,TRBJ1-5,NA,TGCGCCAGCAGTGAGCTGGGGGGTTTGGATCAGCCCCAGCATTTT,CASSELGGLDQPQHF
TRBV5-1,few,TRBJ1-3,NA,TGCGCCAGCAGCTTGGGCCCGACAGCGGCTCCTGGAAACACCATATATTTT,CASSLGPTAAPGNTIYF
TRBV27,NA,TRBJ2-7,TRBD1,TGTGCCAGCAGTTTAGACAGGGCCCTCTCCAAGCAGTACTTC,CASSLDRALSKQYF
TRBV7-3,NA,TRBJ2-3,NA,TGTGCCAGCAGCACCCGACAGGCCGGGTCAGATACGCAGTATTTT,CASSTRQAGSDTQYF
TRBV19,NA,TRBJ1-5,TRBD1,TGTGCCAGTAGTATCTGGACAGGTAGCAATCAGCCCCAGCATTTT,CASSIWTGSNQPQHF
TRBV27,NA,TRBJ1-6,NA,TGTGCCAGCAGTGACAGGAGCTCACCCCTCCACTTT,CASSDRSSPLHF
TRBV7-9,NA,TRBJ1-5,NA,TGTGCCAGCAGCCGCAGTCAGGGAGATAGCAATCAGCCCCAGCATTTT,CASSRSQGDSNQPQHF
TRBV11-3,NA,TRBJ2-3,TRBD2,TGTGCCAGCAGCCGTGGGACTAGCGGATTCACAGATACGCAGTATTTT,CASSRGTSGFTDTQYF
TRBV2,NA,TRBJ2-7,TRBD1,TGTGCCAGCAGTGAGGCACAGGGGGTAGGCGAGCAGTACTTC,CASSEAQGVGEQYF
TRBV2,NA,TRBJ2-3,NA,TGTGCCAGCAGCAAACAAACGATGACAGATACGCAGTATTTT,CASSKQTMTDTQYF
TRBV28,NA,TRBJ2-1,NA,TGTGCCAGCAGTTTTGGCCGCTACAATGAGCAGTTCTTC,CASSFGRYNEQFF
TRBV19,NA,TRBJ1-5,NA,TGTGCCAGTAGTAAGGTCGGCGGCGGGCAGCCCCAGCATTTT,CASSKVGGGQPQHF
TRBV19,few,TRBJ1-1,NA,TGTGCCAGTACCCCAGGCGGATTGATCACTGAAGCTTTCTTT,CASTPGGLITEAFF
TRBV19,NA,TRBJ1-2,TRBD1,TGTGCCAGTATCCCTTCGACAGGGATCTATGGCTACACCTTC,CASIPSTGIYGYTF
TRBV7-6,many,TRBJ1-5,NA,TGTGCCAGCAGCTTAGATTCAGGGGTCAATCAGCCCCAGCATTTT,CASSLDSGVNQPQHF
TRBV10-2,NA,TRBJ1-5,NA,TGCGCCAGCAGTGCATGGACAGGCAATCAGCCCCAGCATTTT,CASSAWTGNQPQHF
TRBV6-1,NA,TRBJ2-2,NA,TGTGCCAGCATATCGTACGGCACCGGGGAGCTGTTTTTT,CASISYGTGELFF
TRBV29-1,NA,TRBJ2-3,TRBD1,TGCAGCGTTACCGGGACAGGGAACACAGATACGCAGTATTTT,CSVTGTGNTDTQYF
TRBV6-5,NA,TRBJ2-3,NA,TGTGCCAGCAGCCCCCCAGCAGTCGATACGCAGTATTTT,CASSPPAVDTQYF
TRBV6-6,once,TRBJ2-6,NA,TGTGCCAGCAGTTACTCGACATCTGGGGCCAACGTCCTGACTTTC,CASSYSTSGANVLTF
TRBV7-2,NA,TRBJ2-7,NA,TGTGCCAGCAGGAGTGGGAACTCCTACGAGCAGTACTTC,CASRSGNSYEQYF
TRBV15,NA,TRBJ2-3,NA,TGTGCCACCAGCAGAGATACAGGGTGGCAGTATTTT,CATSRDTGWQYF
TRBV19,NA,TRBJ1-5,TRBD1,TGTGCCAGTAGACCGACAGGGACCCATCAGCCCCAGCATTTT,CASRPTGTHQPQHF
TRBV5-1,NA,TRBJ2-6,TRBD1,TGCGCCAGCAGCTTGGCCCTGACAGGGACTGGGGCCAACGTCCTGACTTTC,CASSLALTGTGANVLTF
TRBV15,NA,TRBJ2-3,TRBD2,TGTGCCACCAGCAGAGGCCCGGGGAGGGCCGCAGATACGCAGTATTTT,CATSRGPGRAADTQYF
TRBV5-1,NA,TRBJ1-1,NA,TGCGCCAGTACAGGGACCACTGAAGCTTTCTTT,CASTGTTEAFF
TRBV18,NA,TRBJ1-1,NA,TGTGCCAGCACTGAGACACGGGTGGGGACTGAAGCTTTCTTT,CASTETRVGTEAFF
TRBV25-1,NA,TRBJ2-1,NA,TGTGCCACCTTAGACAGTTACAATGAGCAGTTCTTC,CATLDSYNEQFF
TRBV5-1,NA,TRBJ2-3,NA,TGCGCCAGCAGCTTGGTGGGGGGGCTCACAGATACGCAGTATTTT,CASSLVGGLTDTQYF
TRBV2,NA,TRBJ1-4,NA,TGTGCCAGCAAAAGGCGCCGGGACGAAAAACTGTTTTTT,CASKRRRDEKLFF
TRBV19,NA,TRBJ2-5,NA,TGTGCCAGTAGCCTCGGACCTTCTCGGGAGACCCAGTACTTC,CASSLGPSRETQYF
TRBV11-2,NA,TRBJ2-1,TRBD2,TGTGCCAGCAGCATAGCGGGAGTCTACGGTGAGCAGTTCTTC,CASSIAGVYGEQFF
TRBV2,NA,TRBJ2-5,NA,TGTGCCAGCAGTGTCGTAGGGGCCCCAGAGACCCAGTACTTC,CASSVVGAPETQYF
TRBV25-1,NA,TRBJ2-1,TRBD2,TGTGCCAGCAGTGAAATGGGAGGCGGGAGCCCTTACAATGAGCAGTTCTTC,CASSEMGGGSPYNEQFF
TRBV7-9,NA,TRBJ2-7,TRBD2,TGTGCCAGCAGCACTAGCGGGATGGGCTACGAGCAGTACTTC,CASSTSGMGYEQYF
TRBV28,NA,TRBJ2-3,NA,TGTGCCAGCAATTCGGGGGAGGCCAGTAGCACAGATACGCAGTATTTT,CASNSGEASSTDTQYF
TRBV9,NA,TRBJ2-2,TRBD2,TGTGCCAGCACAACGGGGGCGGGAGGTCGTACCGGGGAGCTGTTTTTT,CASTTGAGGRTGELFF
TRBV4-1,NA,TRBJ1-2,TRBD1,TGCGCCAGCAGCCAAGCGGGGACAGGGGATCGTGGCTACACCTTC,CASSQAGTGDRGYTF
TRBV2,once,TRBJ2-3,NA,TGTGCCAGCACCCCGGACTTTGGGCGGGATGGGTATTTT,CASTPDFGRDGYF
TRBV7-6,NA,TRBJ1-1,NA,TGTGCCAGCAGCTTGGAGGCCTTGAACACTGAAGCTTTCTTT,CASSLEALNTEAFF
TRBV2,few,TRBJ1-2,NA,TGTGCCAGCAGTGAAAGGAGCTATGGCTACACCTTC,CASSERSYGYTF
TRBV28,NA,TRBJ2-1,NA,TGTGCCAGGATCACCGGGGCGTACAATGAGCAGTTCTTC,CARITGAYNEQFF